This TCR beta chain was retrieved from a study of control samples from healthy donors and cancer patients (dated by TCRdb to 2020 to 2021). Taken from cysteine to phenylalanine, the CDR3 has 16 residues. The read is trimmed to its CDR3 DNA, 48 bases read in frame from base 1. CDR1 and CDR2, per the germline V gene, are MGHDK and SYGVNS. At the junction V is shortened by 4 bases and J by 5 bases, with 19 bases in between. This clone is a singleton in its sample. Its recognized antigen is unknown. Per-nucleotide qualities are absent, and no much larger clonotype sits a single base away. Library preparation employed the immunoSEQ multiplex PCR assay. TCRdb re-hosts the immuneACCESS table, in-frame sequences only. Its copies lack some clones; in the studies checked, an unresolved V gene accounts for under half of them, and the cause for the rest is not known. The sample table lists some 140,000 clones, roughly nine tenths of them with a count of one. Approximately 9% of the sample is taken by the ten largest.

Sequenced input: blood. The TCR sequence derives from a woman younger than 45 in good health. The sequence joins TRBV25-1 to TRBJ2-3; the D region possibly corresponds to TRBD2 (6 bases align). The nucleotide sequence is given as TGTGCCAGCAGTGGCTGGGCGGGGAGAAAGGGAGATACGCAGTATTTT. It codes for CASSGWAGRKGDTQYF. When the CDR3 is completed using the reference TRBV25-1 and TRBJ2-3 genes on either side, the full variable domain is EADIYQTPRYLVIGTGKKITLECSQTMGHDKMYWYQQDPGMELHLIHYSYGVNSTEKGDLSSESTVSRIRTEHFPLTLESARPSHTSQYLCASSGWAGRKGDTQYFGPGTRLTVL.